The sample holds a few counts of the clone carrying this TCR beta chain. The CDR3 consists of 12 residues. J gave up 5 bases and V 7 bases, and 2 bases lay outside the gene matches. CDR1 MNHEY and CDR2 SMNVEV come from the germline V gene (reference sequence). Using immunoSEQ multiplex PCR, the repertoire was profiled, and TCRdb retains in-frame clones only, with some absent. The sample consists of some 300,000 clones, roughly nine tenths of them appearing once. This specimen comes from a study of blood T cell repertoires in COVID-19. Overall study: Spain, Italy and the United States supplied samples that represented acute and convalescent COVID-19.

This TCR came from a woman aged 25 to 45 who had recovered from COVID-19. The chain has TRBV27 and TRBJ1-2; TRBD1 agrees at 9 bases. The sample was PBMCs or T cells enriched from blood (not recorded which). The CDR3 nucleotides read TGTGCCAGCAAAGACAGGGGGTATGGCTACACCTTC. It specifies CASKDRGYGYTF.